This T cell receptor beta chain was obtained from a study of blood T cell repertoires in COVID-19. Here immunoSEQ multiplex PCR was the method, and the copy in TCRdb shows in-frame clones only, minus some. This table holds more than 45,000 clones, 85% found once. The CDR3 runs to 15 residues. Germline CDR1 SGHVS, CDR2 FQNEAQ. J was trimmed by 4 bases and V by 6 bases; bases with no gene match: 7. The sequence was obtained from a man between 35 and 55 years old with active COVID-19. J is TRBJ1-5 and V is TRBV7-8; 9 bases match TRBD1. Sequencing was carried out using peripheral blood. In DNA form, the CDR3 reads TGTGCCAGCAGTTACGCGGACAGGGGAAATCAGCCCCAGCATTTT. This codes for CASSYADRGNQPQHF.